This TCR beta chain was recovered during a study of cytotoxic CD8 clonotypes in ibrutinib-treated CLL. Whole-study results and caveats: Clonality measured at baseline exceeded age-matched healthy donors, tracking circulating CD8+ T-cell counts. An increase in clonality occurred at ibrutinib response, followed by a return toward baseline at progression. On treatment, the uncommon public clonotypes contracted or remained stable.

This clone turned up a few times. Its antigen is not known. The sequencing depth, 1 in 200,000 to 1 in 1 million T cells, was the target. Only in-frame clones appear in the TCRdb table, and some are missing; sequencing was by immunoSEQ multiplex PCR. The sample lists tens of thousands of clones; 60% to 75% were seen once. Trimming pared 9 bases from V and 0 bases from J, leaving 6 bases between. From germline, CDR1 is MRHNA and CDR2 SNTAGT. The CDR3 is made up of 11 amino acids. The chain joins TRBV6-4 to TRBJ2-7; possibly TRBD1 for D (6 bases). Sequences were derived from PBMCs, sampled after 12 months of ibrutinib treatment. This sequence originates from a human donor with chronic lymphocytic leukemia. The CDR3 sequence: CARDSSYEQYF. Here the CDR3 DNA reads TGTGCCAGGGACAGCTCCTACGAGCAGTACTTC.